One and the same sample provided the 5 T cell receptor beta chains below, sequenced in a study of T-cell reconstitution after alpha-beta-depleted transplantation in children. The library targeted TCRbeta and was prepared with unique molecular identifiers. TCRdb re-derived calls from the PCR reads in MiXCR, one entry per CDR3 protein. The table has about 610,000 distinct CDR3 sequences, over 9.5% seen once. Sequenced here: PBMCs from the stem cell graft donor, sampled from the stem cell graft. The receptors shown here come from a human donor who donated a stem cell graft to a child with acute myeloid leukemia.

This clonotype was seen a few times. The chain employs TRBV30 and TRBJ2-1; D is unresolved. V was pared by 1 base and J by 3 bases, with 13 bases between. This CDR3 has 15 residues. From germline, CDR1 is GTSNPN and CDR2 SVGIG (reference sequence). The CDR3 reads CAWSDRAKGYNEQFF. The CDR3 bases are TGTGCCTGGAGTGACCGGGCTAAAGGCTACAATGAGCAGTTCTTC.

The CDR3 DNA is TGTGCCAGTAATGGCCTGACCGGGGAGCTGTTTTTT. Protein: CASNGLTGELFF. V usage is TRBV19 and J usage is TRBJ2-2; D is unclear. Trimming cost V 7 bases and J 5 bases, with 8 bases left between them. The germline gives CDR1 LNHDA, CDR2 SQIVND (reference sequence). The length of the CDR3 is 12 residues.

This clonotype has ten or more counts. The V gene is TRBV7-8, the J gene TRBJ1-1, with D possibly being TRBD1 (6 bases). The CDR3 consists of 13 residues. The germline CDR1 and CDR2 sequences are SGHVS and FQNEAQ. Trimming pared 3 bases from V and 6 bases from J, leaving 11 bases between. CDR3 sequence: CASSFKGGPEAFF. The CDR3 DNA follows: TGTGCCAGCAGCTTCAAAGGGGGTCCTGAAGCTTTCTTT.

This clonotype was counted only a few times. This sequence joins TRBV10-3 and TRBJ2-5; perhaps D is TRBD1 or TRBD2 (5 bases each). The CDR3 totals 13 residues. The ends were cut back, 6 bases at V and 3 bases at J, with 11 bases in the middle. Germline values: CDR1 ENHRY, CDR2 SYGVKD. CDR3 loop: CAIRGPGKETQYF. CDR3 nucleotide sequence: TGTGCCATCAGGGGACCGGGTAAAGAGACCCAGTACTTC.

This clonotype appeared a few times. The V call is TRBV10-3, the J call TRBJ2-1; TRBD1 matches 10 bases. The CDR3 has 14 amino acids. With V trimmed by 9 bases and J by 5 bases, 7 bases remained unmatched. CDR1 is ENHRY, CDR2 SYGVKD, per germline. Here the CDR3 DNA reads TGTGCCATTACCTCCGGGACAGGGGACAATGAGCAGTTCTTC. Protein product: CAITSGTGDNEQFF.